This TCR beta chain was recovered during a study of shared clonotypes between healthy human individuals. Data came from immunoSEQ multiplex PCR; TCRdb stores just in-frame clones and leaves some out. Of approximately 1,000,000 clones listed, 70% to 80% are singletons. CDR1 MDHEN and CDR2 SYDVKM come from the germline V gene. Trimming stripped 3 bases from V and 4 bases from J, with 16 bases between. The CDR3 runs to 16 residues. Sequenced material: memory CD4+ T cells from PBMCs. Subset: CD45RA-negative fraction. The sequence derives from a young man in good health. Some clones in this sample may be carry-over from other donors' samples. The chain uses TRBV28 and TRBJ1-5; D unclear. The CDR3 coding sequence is TGTGCCAGCAGTTTCTTCGGGTCCTGGGGAAATCAGCCCCAGCATTTT. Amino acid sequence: CASSFFGSWGNQPQHF.